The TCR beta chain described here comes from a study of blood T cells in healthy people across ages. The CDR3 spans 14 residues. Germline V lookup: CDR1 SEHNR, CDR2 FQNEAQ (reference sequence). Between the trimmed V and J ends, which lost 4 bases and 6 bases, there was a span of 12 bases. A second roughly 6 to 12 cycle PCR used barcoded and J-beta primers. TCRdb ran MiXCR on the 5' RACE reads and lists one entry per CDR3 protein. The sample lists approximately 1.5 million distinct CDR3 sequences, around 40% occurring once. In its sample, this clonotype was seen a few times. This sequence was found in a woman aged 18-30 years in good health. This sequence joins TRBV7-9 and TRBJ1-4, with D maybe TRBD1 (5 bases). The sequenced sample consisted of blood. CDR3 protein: CASSSTVRDEKLFF. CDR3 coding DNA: TGTGCCAGCAGCTCGACAGTTCGAGATGAAAAACTGTTTTTT.